One and the same sample provided the 24 T cell receptor beta chains below, sequenced in a study of Graves' ophthalmopathy and Graves' hyperthyroidism. Transcripts of RNA were the source for amplifying TCR beta CDR3 regions. HTBI primers primed a first-round RT-PCR, and a second-round multiplex PCR followed. TCRdb re-called the multiplex PCR reads through MiXCR, storing one row per CDR3 protein. The table records around 1.1 million distinct CDR3 sequences, approximately 35% of them present only once. Input material: peripheral blood or thyroid tissue (not recorded which). These receptors were taken from an adult man with Graves' hyperthyroidism.

This clonotype showed up just a few times. V usage is TRBV7-8 and J usage is TRBJ2-2; D gene unclear. V lost 5 bases to trimming and J lost 8 bases, with 9 bases between them. CDR1 SGHVS and CDR2 FQNEAQ come from the germline V gene. This CDR3 comprises 12 residues. CDR3 sequence: CASSHTRGELFF. CDR3 nucleotide sequence: TGTGCCAGCAGCCACACAAGGGGGGAGCTGTTTTTT. Full variable domain (remainder filled in from reference TRBV7-8 and TRBJ2-2): GAGVSQSPRYKVAKRGQDVALRCDPISGHVSLFWYQQALGQGPEFLTYFQNEAQLDKSGLPSDRFFAERPEGSVSTLKIQRTQQEDSAVYLCASSHTRGELFFGEGSRLTVL.

This clonotype appeared many times. V is TRBV29-1 and J is TRBJ1-2; possibly TRBD1 for D (5 bases). CDR3 length equals 12 residues. Trimming pared 3 bases from V and 5 bases from J, leaving 10 bases between. Per germline, CDR1 SQVTM and CDR2 ANQGSEA. Written as DNA, the CDR3 is TGCAGCGTTGATTCGGGGGGTTATGGCTACACCTTC. Amino acid sequence: CSVDSGGYGYTF.

The chain links TRBV20-1 to TRBJ2-7, with 10 nucleotides matching TRBD2. V trimming: 2 bases; J trimming: 2 bases; junction bases outside the gene matches: 9. The CDR3 has 16 residues. Germline lookup yields CDR1 DFQATT and CDR2 SNEGSKA (reference sequence). CDR3 amino acids: CSARSASGGRAYEQYF. The CDR3 DNA is TGCAGTGCTAGATCGGCTAGCGGGGGCCGGGCCTACGAGCAGTACTTC.

This clonotype is a singleton in its sample. This rearrangement joins TRBV10-3 to TRBJ2-7, with D possibly matching TRBD1 (5 bases). The CDR3 is 13 residues long. In germline, CDR1 is ENHRY, CDR2 SYGVKD. The V and J ends lost 10 bases and 4 bases respectively, with 17 bases between them. As DNA, the CDR3 is TGTGCCAGCAACACCGGGCAGGGTTACGAGCAGTACTTC. Its translation: CASNTGQGYEQYF.

The V gene is TRBV2, the J gene TRBJ1-5; 7 bases are a match to TRBD1. Germline CDR1 SNHLY, CDR2 FYNNEI. Trimming at V came to 6 bases and at J to 2 bases, leaving 7 bases not matched to a gene. This CDR3 spans 15 amino acids. The CDR3 loop is CASSVTGYGNQPQHF. For the CDR3, the DNA is TGTGCCAGCAGCGTGACAGGGTATGGCAATCAGCCCCAGCATTTT.

This clonotype has only a few counts. The chain combines TRBV12-3 or TRBV12-4 with TRBJ1-4; 10 nucleotides agree with TRBD1. The CDR3 has 15 amino acids. Trimming took 5 bases from V and 7 from J; bases not matched to a gene: 7. The DNA of the CDR3 is TGTGCCAGCAGTACTCGGGACAGGGGCCCTGAAAAACTGTTTTTT. Residues: CASSTRDRGPEKLFF.

The chain employs TRBV10-3 and TRBJ1-6; D might be TRBD1 (6 bases). CDR1 is ENHRY and CDR2 is SYGVKD in the germline V gene. V gave up 3 bases and J gave up 6 bases, with 9 bases separating them. The CDR3 has 14 amino acids. DNA of the CDR3: TGTGCCATCAGTGAAGAAGGGGGTAATTCACCCCTCCACTTT. It specifies CAISEEGGNSPLHF.

The V call is TRBV24-1, the J call TRBJ2-2; 8 bases are shared with TRBD2. CDR3 length: 15 residues. The J segment lost 7 bases and the V segment lost 5 bases, leaving 8 bases of the junction unmatched. In germline, CDR1 is KGHDR, CDR2 SFDVKD. CDR3 sequence reads: CATSVGGRSSGELFF. The CDR3 bases are TGTGCCACCAGTGTTGGCGGGAGGAGCAGCGGGGAGCTGTTTTTT.

This clonotype was found many times. The J gene is TRBJ1-2, the V gene TRBV20-1; D ambiguous. Trimming took 3 bases from V and 6 from J, leaving 2 bases between them. Germline assignment: CDR1 DFQATT and CDR2 SNEGSKA (reference sequence). The CDR3 length is 9 residues. The CDR3 sequence: CSASHGYTF. The CDR3 DNA follows: TGCAGTGCTAGCCATGGCTACACCTTC.

V gene TRBV29-1 combines with J gene TRBJ2-3; TRBD2 is a possible D gene (5 bases). The CDR3 sequence is 14 residues long. Germline CDR1 is SQVTM and CDR2 is ANQGSEA. Trimming removed 4 bases at V and 1 base at J, with 12 bases between. CDR3: CSVVQRVGTDTQYF. The CDR3 DNA sequence: TGCAGCGTTGTGCAGAGGGTCGGCACAGATACGCAGTATTTT.

The table lists this clonotype with many counts. This chain uses TRBV2 with TRBJ2-5; D perhaps matches TRBD2 (5 bases). Germline V gives CDR1 SNHLY, CDR2 FYNNEI. The CDR3 is 11 residues long. V was shortened by 8 bases and J by 10 bases, with 14 bases between the two germline ends. The CDR3 DNA sequence: TGTGCCAGCGGACGGGAAAGGGACCAGTACTTC. Protein sequence: CASGRERDQYF.

At least ten counts were recorded for this clonotype. The rearrangement joins TRBV24-1 to TRBJ1-5; 8 nucleotides match TRBD1. With 4 bases clipped from V and 4 bases from J, the junction kept 5 bases outside the gene matches. CDR3 length: 15 residues. The germline gives CDR1 KGHDR, CDR2 SFDVKD. In nucleotides, the CDR3 is TGTGCCACCAGTGACCCGGGACAGGAGAATCAGCCCCAGCATTTT. Translating it yields CATSDPGQENQPQHF.

The J gene is TRBJ1-4, the V gene TRBV7-9, with a tentative D call TRBD1 (6 bases). Germline CDR1 reads SEHNR; CDR2 reads FQNEAQ (reference sequence). This CDR3 spans 15 amino acids. The V end was cut by 2 bases, the J end by 5 bases, with 12 bases between. The CDR3 loop reads CASSLPNTGNEKLFF. In nucleotides, the CDR3 is TGTGCCAGCAGCTTACCCAATACAGGGAATGAAAAACTGTTTTTT.

This clonotype was seen many times. V and J are TRBV24-1 and TRBJ2-6, with TRBD1 identical over 11 bases. The germline V gene has CDR1 KGHDR and CDR2 SFDVKD. CDR3 size: 19 residues. After removal of 5 bases from V and 2 bases from J, the junction contained 10 bases not matched to a gene. CDR3 loop: CATSAPVGTGGPGANVLTF. CDR3 sequence (DNA): TGTGCCACCAGTGCCCCCGTGGGGACAGGGGGACCTGGGGCCAACGTCCTGACTTTC.

The chain uses TRBV7-9 and TRBJ1-6, with 8 positions matching TRBD1. With 3 bases clipped from V and 7 bases from J, the junction kept 14 bases outside the gene matches. Germline V gene data show CDR1 as SEHNR and CDR2 as FQNEAQ (reference sequence). This CDR3 is built from 18 residues. CDR3 DNA: TGTGCCAGCAGCTTTTCGATCGGGCTTGGACAGGGAAATTCACCCCTCCACTTT. Encoded protein: CASSFSIGLGQGNSPLHF.

This clonotype was recorded at least ten times. V is TRBV7-9 and J is TRBJ1-4; D unresolved. The CDR3 consists of 14 residues. Germline CDR1 is SEHNR and CDR2 is FQNEAQ (reference sequence). V gave up 0 bases and J gave up 5 bases, with 7 bases separating them. Here the CDR3 reads CASSLAAENEKLFF. The CDR3 coding sequence is TGTGCCAGCAGCTTAGCGGCAGAGAATGAAAAACTGTTTTTT.

The V gene is TRBV9, the J gene TRBJ1-2; a weak D match, TRBD1 (5 bases). This CDR3 has 14 residues. Germline values: CDR1 SGDLS, CDR2 YYNGEE. V was clipped by 3 bases and J by 6 bases, with 15 bases between them. CDR3 amino acids: CASSAGQGFDGYTF. CDR3 bases: TGTGCCAGCAGCGCAGGGCAGGGTTTCGATGGCTACACCTTC.

As regards this clonotype: Because the CDR3's place on the DNA is in doubt, the DNA is left out and the CDR3 is given as listed by TCRdb. The V gene is TRBV7-6, the J gene TRBJ2-7. Per the germline V gene, CDR1 is SGHVS and CDR2 is FNYEAQ. Both ends counted, the CDR3 spans 17 residues. The chain's CDR3 is CASSLYICSAVRVEQYF.

This clonotype was seen only a few times. CDR3 DNA sequence: TGCGCCAGCAGCCCCGGACAGGGGGTATCGCGGAACTACGAGCAGTACTTC. Residues: CASSPGQGVSRNYEQYF. The V and J genes are TRBV5-1 and TRBJ2-7; TRBD1 matches 10 bases. CDR1 is SGHRS, CDR2 YFSETQ, per germline. V gave up 4 bases and J gave up 3 bases; unmatched junction bases: 13. This CDR3 has 17 amino acids.

Many counts were recorded for this clonotype. This sequence joins TRBV6-5 and TRBJ2-5; perhaps TRBD2 as D (5 bases). This CDR3 is built from 13 residues. The germline V gene has CDR1 MNHEY and CDR2 SVGAGI. V was trimmed by 8 bases and J by 2 bases, leaving 12 bases between them. The DNA for the CDR3 is TGTGCCAGCCGGCGGGCACTTCAAGAGACCCAGTACTTC. This encodes CASRRALQETQYF.

This chain uses TRBV14 with TRBJ2-3; D is perhaps TRBD2 (5 bases). This CDR3 contains 13 residues. V dropped 4 bases and J dropped 3 bases, with 8 bases sitting between them. The germline CDR1 and CDR2 sequences are SGHDN and FVKESK. As DNA, the CDR3 is TGTGCCAGCAGCCGCCCGGGAACAGATACGCAGTATTTT. Residues: CASSRPGTDTQYF.

In its sample, this clonotype was seen many times. This chain joins TRBV14 and TRBJ2-7, with 7 bases matching TRBD2. Germline V gives CDR1 SGHDN, CDR2 FVKESK. J was trimmed by 6 bases and V by 4 bases; bases with no gene match: 6. The CDR3 covers 13 residues. Here the CDR3 reads CASSRAGPSEQYF. The CDR3 DNA reads as TGTGCCAGCAGCCGAGCGGGGCCCTCCGAGCAGTACTTC.

This sequence joins TRBV5-5 and TRBJ1-1; 7 nucleotides line up with TRBD1. The germline gives CDR1 SGHKS, CDR2 YYEKEE (reference sequence). The CDR3 extends over 14 amino acids. Trimming cost V 7 bases and J 3 bases; bases outside gene matches: 9. The CDR3 nucleotides read TGTGCCAGCCGGCTAGGAGGGGGCTACACTGAAGCTTTCTTT. It encodes CASRLGGGYTEAFF.

This clonotype was observed a few times. The V call is TRBV7-2, the J call TRBJ2-2, with 7 bases identical to TRBD1. The CDR3 length is 13 residues. The V gene end was trimmed by 5 bases and the J gene end by 11 bases; junction bases not matched to a gene: 8. The germline CDR1 and CDR2 sequences are SGHTA and FQGNSA. CDR3 sequence reads: CASSHTRQGELFF. The CDR3 DNA is TGTGCCAGCAGCCACACTCGACAGGGAGAGCTGTTTTTT.